These 25 T cell receptor beta chains were sequenced from one sample in a study of OX40 agonist ivuxolimab in advanced cancers. The library was produced with the immunoSEQ multiplex PCR assay. TCRdb stores this immuneACCESS table with in-frame sequences only. Part of the clones is absent; in the studies checked, under half of the shortfall reflects unresolved V genes, and no reason is known for the rest. This sample holds tens of thousands of clones; 84% were observed only once. Clones ranked in the top ten supply about 1% of the sample. The input for sequencing was CD4+ or CD8+ T cells sorted from blood, taken in a trial of the OX40 agonist ivuxolimab. These receptors all come from an adult with an advanced solid tumor such as melanoma, head and neck, liver or kidney cancer.

This chain uses TRBV6-5 with TRBJ1-3; D is undetermined. The CDR3 has 15 residues. Deletions cut 0 bases from V and 0 bases from J, with 6 bases between. Germline V gene data show CDR1 as MNHEY and CDR2 as SVGAGI. The CDR3 loop is CASSYSGYSGNTIYF. In nucleotides, the CDR3 is TGTGCCAGCAGTTACTCGGGATACTCTGGAAACACCATATATTTT.

This chain links TRBV29-1 with TRBJ1-2, with D unresolved. CDR3 size: 9 residues. Germline CDR1 and CDR2: SQVTM and ANQGSEA. The CDR3 DNA reads as TGCAGAAACTCGGGGGGCTACACCTTC. This sequence encodes CRNSGGYTF. Full variable domain (outside the CDR3, taken from reference TRBV29-1 and TRBJ1-2): SAVISQKPSRDICQRGTSLTIQCQVDSQVTMMFWYRQQPGQSLTLIATANQGSEATYESGFVIDKFPISRPNLTFSTLTVSNMSPEDSSIYLCRNSGGYTFGSGTRLTVV.

V is TRBV7-2 and J is TRBJ1-4, with D unresolved. The CDR3 sequence is 16 residues long. Between the trimmed V and J ends, which lost 2 bases and 7 bases, there was a span of 17 bases. The germline gives CDR1 SGHTA, CDR2 FQGNSA. CDR3 sequence reads: CASSLYAPSLGEKLFF. CDR3 in DNA: TGTGCCAGCAGCTTATACGCCCCTAGCCTAGGTGAAAAACTGTTTTTT.

The chain carries TRBV5-1 and TRBJ2-3; 10 bases match TRBD1. CDR1 is SGHRS, CDR2 YFSETQ, per germline. CDR3 length: 15 amino acids. With 1 base clipped from V and 6 bases from J, the junction kept 5 bases outside the gene matches. The CDR3 DNA follows: TGCGCCAGCAGCTTGCGGGACAGGGGAGGGGATACGCAGTATTTT. Translation gives CASSLRDRGGDTQYF.

The CDR3: CASSQDLKQGGNTIYF. CDR3 DNA: TGCGCCAGCAGCCAAGATTTGAAACAGGGTGGAAACACCATATATTTT. The chain joins TRBV4-3 to TRBJ1-3; maybe TRBD1 (6 bases). The CDR3 consists of 16 residues. The V end lost 0 bases, the J end lost 3 bases, and 12 bases lay between the germline ends. Germline CDR1 reads LGHNA; CDR2 reads YSLEER.

The rearrangement links TRBV11-2 to TRBJ1-1, with 7 bases fitting TRBD1. Germline-derived CDR1 and CDR2 are SGHAT and FQNNGV. V shed 5 bases and J 3 bases; nucleotides not matched to a gene: 6. This CDR3 is 14 amino acids long. Here the CDR3 DNA reads TGTGCCAGCAGCCCGACAGGGATTGACACTGAAGCTTTCTTT. Translated, it gives CASSPTGIDTEAFF.

This clone has a single count. The chain carries TRBV7-2 and TRBJ2-1, with D tentatively TRBD2 (5 bases). CDR1 SGHTA and CDR2 FQGNSA come from the germline V gene. This CDR3 is 16 amino acids long. Trimming removed 1 base from V and 1 base from J, with 11 bases in between. CDR3 amino acids: CASSLVLGSSYNEQFF. The CDR3 nucleotides read TGTGCCAGCAGCTTAGTCCTAGGGAGTTCCTACAATGAGCAGTTCTTC.

The rearrangement joins TRBV18 to TRBJ2-7, with TRBD2 identical over 15 bases. J lost 5 bases, V lost 3 bases, and 5 bases had no gene match. CDR3 length equals 16 residues. The germline gives CDR1 KGHSH, CDR2 LQKENI. The CDR3 DNA reads TGTGCCAGCTCACCGCGGACTAGCGGGGGGGCCGACGAGCAGTACTTC. Translation: CASSPRTSGGADEQYF.

The genes are TRBV7-9 and TRBJ2-2; weak D call: TRBD2 (5 bases). This CDR3 has 15 amino acids. V was cut by 3 bases and J by 3 bases, with 11 bases left in between. Germline V gene data show CDR1 as SEHNR and CDR2 as FQNEAQ (reference sequence). CDR3 in DNA: TGTGCCAGCAGCTTTTACAAGGAGGACACCGGGGAGCTGTTTTTT. Translation gives CASSFYKEDTGELFF.

The chain joins TRBV25-1 to TRBJ1-4, with unresolved D. This CDR3 spans 13 amino acids. CDR1 is MGHDK, CDR2 SYGVNS, per germline. V was trimmed by 3 bases and J by 5 bases, leaving 7 bases between them. CDR3 region: CASSEGINEKLFF. In DNA form, the CDR3 reads TGTGCCAGCAGTGAGGGGATAAATGAAAAACTGTTTTTT.

The chain links TRBV9 to TRBJ1-3, with TRBD1 matching over 10 bases. The germline V gene encodes CDR1 SGDLS and CDR2 YYNGEE. The CDR3 is 17 amino acids. J was trimmed by 2 bases and V by 3 bases; bases with no gene match: 8. The CDR3 here is CASSETGGVLAGNTIYF. DNA of the CDR3: TGTGCCAGCAGCGAGACAGGGGGCGTTCTAGCTGGAAACACCATATATTTT.

This chain links TRBV10-3 with TRBJ1-2, with D possibly being TRBD1 (5 bases). The CDR3 sequence is 10 residues long. The V and J ends lost 11 bases and 7 bases respectively, with 11 bases between them. CDR1 ENHRY and CDR2 SYGVKD come from the germline V gene. CDR3 in amino acids: CAAGGFGYTF. CDR3 sequence (DNA): TGTGCCGCCGGGGGTTTTGGCTACACCTTC.

A few counts support this clone. This sequence joins TRBV27 and TRBJ1-5, with no clear D. The CDR3 contains 13 residues. Trimming stripped 6 bases from V and 0 bases from J, with 6 bases between. Germline values: CDR1 MNHEY, CDR2 SMNVEV (reference sequence). For the CDR3, the DNA is TGTGCCAGCAGAAACTATAGCAATCAGCCCCAGCATTTT. Protein sequence: CASRNYSNQPQHF.

In the case of this clone: Other DNA sequences from this sample encode an identical CDR3 as well. The rearrangement joins TRBV5-1 to TRBJ2-3, with TRBD2 matching over 8 bases. V trimming: 7 bases; J trimming: 0 bases; junction bases outside the gene matches: 4. CDR1 SGHRS and CDR2 YFSETQ come from the germline V gene. The length of the CDR3 is 14 residues. The CDR3 loop reads CASRLAGSTDTQYF. Here the CDR3 DNA reads TGCGCCAGCCGCCTAGCGGGCAGCACAGATACGCAGTATTTT.

This chain links TRBV11-2 with TRBJ2-3; no firm D call. The CDR3 extends over 13 amino acids. The ends were cut back, 2 bases at V and 4 bases at J, with 7 bases in the middle. Germline assignment: CDR1 SGHAT and CDR2 FQNNGV. CDR3 sequence (DNA): TGTGCCAGCAGCTTACTACGATCAGATACGCAGTATTTT. Translating it yields CASSLLRSDTQYF. Drawing the rest from reference TRBV11-2 and TRBJ2-3, the complete variable domain is EAGVAQSPRYKIIEKRQSVAFWCNPISGHATLYWYQQILGQGPKLLIQFQNNGVVDDSQLPKDRFSAERLKGVDSTLKIQPAKLEDSAVYLCASSLLRSDTQYFGPGTRLTVL.

The table lists this clone with a count of one. The V gene is TRBV5-4, the J gene TRBJ2-3, with 11 bases lining up with TRBD2. V lost 4 bases and J lost 1; bases outside the gene matches: 2. Germline V gene sequence: CDR1 SGHNT, CDR2 YYREEE (reference sequence). CDR3 length: 15 amino acids. The DNA of the CDR3 is TGTGCCAGCAGCGTAGCGGGGGGGCGCACAGATACGCAGTATTTT. Protein product: CASSVAGGRTDTQYF.

This sequence joins TRBV7-2 and TRBJ2-3, with D unclear. The CDR3 runs to 16 residues. Trimming took 5 bases from V and 2 from J, leaving 17 bases between them. The germline gives CDR1 SGHTA, CDR2 FQGNSA. The CDR3: CASSPRPQSNTDTQYF. DNA for the CDR3: TGTGCCAGCAGCCCCAGACCACAGAGTAACACAGATACGCAGTATTTT.

The chain has TRBV6-5 and TRBJ1-5; 7 bases align to TRBD1. The CDR3 is made up of 15 amino acids. The V gene end was trimmed by 3 bases and the J gene end by 7 bases; junction bases not matched to a gene: 9. Germline V gene data show CDR1 as MNHEY and CDR2 as SVGAGI. Here the CDR3 reads CASSYSRDSGQPQHF. CDR3 DNA: TGTGCCAGCAGTTATTCCCGGGACAGCGGCCAGCCCCAGCATTTT.

This clone was seen more than once but under ten times. J is TRBJ1-6 and V is TRBV11-2; tentatively, D is TRBD1 (6 bases). The CDR3 consists of 15 residues. Looked up from germline, CDR1 is SGHAT and CDR2 is FQNNGV. V was cut by 2 bases and J by 10 bases, with 15 bases left in between. CDR3 residues: CASSLSSGRGSPLHF. In nucleotides, the CDR3 is TGTGCCAGCAGCTTAAGCTCGGGGAGGGGGTCACCCCTCCACTTT. The whole variable domain, filled in from reference TRBV11-2 and TRBJ1-6, reads EAGVAQSPRYKIIEKRQSVAFWCNPISGHATLYWYQQILGQGPKLLIQFQNNGVVDDSQLPKDRFSAERLKGVDSTLKIQPAKLEDSAVYLCASSLSSGRGSPLHFGNGTRLTVT.

This chain links TRBV18 with TRBJ1-4, with TRBD1 matching over 8 bases. Trimming at V came to 5 bases and at J to 3 bases, leaving 5 bases not matched to a gene. From germline, CDR1 is KGHSH and CDR2 LQKENI. CDR3 size: 15 residues. The CDR3 reads CASSEQGAPNEKLFF. CDR3 coding DNA: TGTGCCAGCTCAGAGCAGGGGGCGCCTAATGAAAAACTGTTTTTT.

This chain joins TRBV2 and TRBJ1-6; perhaps TRBD1 as D (5 bases). CDR1 and CDR2 (germline): SNHLY, FYNNEI. The CDR3 totals 14 residues. Trimming removed 6 bases at V and 6 bases at J, with 12 bases between. CDR3 region: CASRTGTVNSPLHF. In DNA form, the CDR3 reads TGTGCCAGCAGAACCGGGACCGTTAATTCACCCCTCCACTTT. Together with reference TRBV2 and TRBJ1-6, the CDR3 gives the full variable domain: EPEVTQTPSHQVTQMGQEVILRCVPISNHLYFYWYRQILGQKVEFLVSFYNNEISEKSEIFDDQFSVERPDGSNFTLKIRSTKLEDSAMYFCASRTGTVNSPLHFGNGTRLTVT.

In its sample, this clone was seen once. This chain connects TRBV6-5 to TRBJ1-4, with D tentatively TRBD1 (5 bases). V was shortened by 4 bases and J by 8 bases, with 14 bases between the two germline ends. Germline V gene lookup returns CDR1 MNHEY and CDR2 SVGAGI. This CDR3 is 14 amino acids long. CDR3 protein: CASSSPGRVEKLFF. CDR3 sequence (DNA): TGTGCCAGCAGTTCCCCGGGCAGGGTGGAAAAACTGTTTTTT.

This clone was seen a handful of times. V gene TRBV27 combines with J gene TRBJ2-7, with D unclear. Trimming took 2 bases from V and 2 from J, leaving 13 bases between them. The CDR3 runs to 15 residues. Germline assignment: CDR1 MNHEY and CDR2 SMNVEV (reference sequence). CDR3 in amino acids: CASSLGAGPAYEQYF. In DNA form, the CDR3 reads TGTGCCAGCAGTTTAGGAGCAGGACCTGCCTACGAGCAGTACTTC.

The rearrangement joins TRBV6-6 to TRBJ1-5; TRBD1 is a possible D gene (5 bases). Per germline, CDR1 MNHNY and CDR2 SVGAGI (reference sequence). This CDR3 is 13 amino acids long. V lost 6 bases, J lost 5 bases, and 11 bases lay in between. DNA for the CDR3: TGTGCCAGCAGCCGGGACTCGTATCAGCCCCAGCATTTT. Translation: CASSRDSYQPQHF.

Only a few counts were recorded for this clone. The J gene is TRBJ2-1, the V gene TRBV7-2; 7 bases fit TRBD1. Germline loops: CDR1 SGHTA, CDR2 FQGNSA. J was trimmed by 5 bases and V by 1 base; bases with no gene match: 5. This CDR3 region has 15 residues. The CDR3 region is CASSLVGTANNEQFF. CDR3 in DNA: TGTGCCAGCAGCTTAGTTGGGACAGCGAACAATGAGCAGTTCTTC.